A single T cell receptor beta chain is shown here with its context. The target antigen is unknown. The data stem from a study of PD-1 blockade in classical Hodgkin lymphoma. Overall study findings and caveats: Patients starting nivolumab under 1 year after ASCT were excluded. Unlike CD8+ TCR diversity, which did not rise significantly by C4D1, CD4+ TCR diversity did.

The repertoire was sequenced with immunoSEQ multiplex PCR; TCRdb's copy has only in-frame clones and lacks some. The sample gives about 110,000 clones, about nine tenths of which show up once; approximately 20% is in the top ten. All trial patients relapsed after autologous stem cell transplantation. Patients had relapsed/refractory classical Hodgkin lymphoma with complete response, partial response or progressive disease as best response. The source material was peripheral blood mononuclear cells (PBMCs), sampled before the second cycle of nivolumab. The receptor was isolated from a human donor with classical Hodgkin lymphoma.

The CDR3 loop reads CASSLQGAHEQYF. CDR3 nucleotides: TGTGCCAGCAGTTTACAGGGGGCCCACGAGCAGTACTTC. The chain recombines TRBV28 with TRBJ2-7, with 8 bases identical to TRBD1. Trimming cost V 2 bases and J 5 bases; bases outside gene matches: 2. This CDR3 has 13 amino acids. Germline V gives CDR1 MDHEN, CDR2 SYDVKM.